The 31 T cell receptor beta chains below all came from one sample that was sequenced in a study of cytomegalovirus exposure and HLA in healthy donors. The PCR had 60 Vbeta and 13 Jbeta primers. The repertoire was sequenced with immunoSEQ multiplex PCR; TCRdb's copy has only in-frame clones and lacks some. The table has some 130,000 clones, more than 70% seen once. Sequenced input: PBMCs. These receptors originate from a man aged 25 to 40 in good health and CMV-seronegative.

The V and J genes are TRBV19 and TRBJ1-4; 8 bases match TRBD1. In germline, CDR1 is LNHDA, CDR2 SQIVND (reference sequence). Unmatched junction bases numbered 8, after V lost 0 bases and J lost 5 bases. The CDR3 contains 17 residues. The CDR3 protein is CASSIDRGPTKNEKLFF. CDR3 DNA: TGTGCCAGTAGTATAGACAGGGGGCCTACTAAAAATGAAAAACTGTTTTTT.

This clone occurred once. The chain is built from TRBV11-3 and TRBJ2-3; 10 nucleotides agree with TRBD2. CDR1 and CDR2 from the germline V gene are SGHNT and YENEEA. The CDR3 totals 16 residues. V shed 5 bases and J 2 bases; nucleotides not matched to a gene: 7. The CDR3 reads CASSDTSGVYTDTQYF. CDR3 sequence (DNA): TGTGCCAGCAGCGATACTAGCGGGGTGTACACAGATACGCAGTATTTT.

The chain is built from TRBV5-5 and TRBJ2-5, with no clear D. Looked up from germline, CDR1 is SGHKS and CDR2 is YYEKEE (reference sequence). This CDR3 contains 11 residues. The ends were cut back, 2 bases at V and 5 bases at J, with 4 bases in the middle. CDR3: CASSFRETQYF. CDR3 coding DNA: TGTGCCAGCAGCTTCAGGGAGACCCAGTACTTC.

This clone was seen once. V and J are TRBV4-2 and TRBJ2-7, with a tentative D call TRBD2 (5 bases). The germline V and J ends were trimmed by 0 bases and 1 base, with 16 bases remaining between them. Germline V gives CDR1 LGHNA, CDR2 YNFKEQ. The CDR3 spans 17 residues. CDR3 sequence reads: CASSQEEAGIGSYEQYF. In DNA, the CDR3 is TGTGCCAGCAGCCAAGAGGAGGCCGGGATAGGGTCCTACGAGCAGTACTTC.

The chain is built from TRBV6-1 and TRBJ1-1; maybe TRBD1 (5 bases). This CDR3 region has 13 residues. The V gene's germline CDR1 is MNHNS and CDR2 SASEGT. Trimming removed 5 bases at V and 1 base at J, with 8 bases between. The CDR3 region is CASSSTENTEAFF. CDR3 DNA: TGTGCCAGCAGTTCGACAGAGAACACTGAAGCTTTCTTT.

This clone was recorded a few times. This chain joins TRBV14 and TRBJ2-7; 9 positions match TRBD1. The CDR3 has 15 residues. Germline loops: CDR1 SGHDN, CDR2 FVKESK. V was pared by 1 base and J by 6 bases, with 7 bases of the junction left unmatched. CDR3 sequence reads: CASSQARDRVSEQYF. The CDR3 DNA reads TGTGCCAGCAGCCAAGCCCGGGACAGGGTCTCCGAGCAGTACTTC.

The J gene is TRBJ2-1, the V gene TRBV2; TRBD2 matches 7 bases. Germline-derived CDR1 and CDR2 are SNHLY and FYNNEI. V lost 7 bases, J lost 6 bases, and 12 bases stayed unmatched. The CDR3 has 15 residues. The CDR3 spells CASTRRWGGSNEQFF. DNA of the CDR3: TGTGCCAGCACCCGAAGATGGGGGGGGAGCAATGAGCAGTTCTTC. Complete variable domain (other parts from reference TRBV2 and TRBJ2-1): EPEVTQTPSHQVTQMGQEVILRCVPISNHLYFYWYRQILGQKVEFLVSFYNNEISEKSEIFDDQFSVERPDGSNFTLKIRSTKLEDSAMYFCASTRRWGGSNEQFFGPGTRLTVL.

DNA of the CDR3: TGTGCCAGCAGTTTAACGCAGGGCGAGATCTACGAGCAGTACTTC. It is translated as CASSLTQGEIYEQYF. This chain links TRBV27 with TRBJ2-7, with a weak D call TRBD1 (5 bases). V lost 2 bases and J lost 3, with 14 bases in between. This CDR3 comprises 15 residues. The germline CDR1 and CDR2 sequences are MNHEY and SMNVEV (reference sequence).

The chain has TRBV5-4 and TRBJ1-2, with TRBD1 matching over 7 bases. The CDR3 is 16 amino acids. Germline-derived CDR1 and CDR2 are SGHNT and YYREEE (reference sequence). The junction had 13 bases not matched to a gene; V was cut back by 0 bases and J by 8 bases. The DNA of the CDR3 is TGTGCCAGCAGCTTGGGAAACCCGGGACAGCTAAAGGGCTACACCTTC. Translating gives CASSLGNPGQLKGYTF.

V usage is TRBV4-1 and J usage is TRBJ1-5; D is uncertain. The CDR3 runs 17 residues. Trimming pared 1 base from V and 5 bases from J, leaving 18 bases between. CDR1 is MGHRA and CDR2 is YSYEKL in the germline V gene. CDR3 in amino acids: CASSQVDMGLRHQPQHF. In nucleotides, the CDR3 is TGCGCCAGCAGCCAAGTGGATATGGGCTTAAGGCATCAGCCCCAGCATTTT.

This clone was seen only a few times. This sequence joins TRBV7-8 and TRBJ2-7; TRBD2 matches 7 bases. Per the germline V gene, CDR1 is SGHVS and CDR2 is FQNEAQ. The CDR3 length is 18 residues. With V trimmed by 5 bases and J by 3 bases, 19 bases remained unmatched. The CDR3 loop reads CASSRNRGGSAVLYEQYF. CDR3 sequence (DNA): TGTGCCAGCAGCCGGAACCGGGGCGGGAGCGCCGTCCTCTACGAGCAGTACTTC.

The chain recombines TRBV10-3 with TRBJ2-5; TRBD1 matches 9 bases. Germline CDR1 and CDR2: ENHRY and SYGVKD. The V segment lost 7 bases and the J segment 4 bases; nucleotides outside the gene matches: 7. The CDR3 consists of 14 residues. CDR3 DNA sequence: TGTGCCATCATCAGGACAGGGGAGTCAGAGACCCAGTACTTC. Translating it yields CAIIRTGESETQYF.

This chain connects TRBV6-5 to TRBJ2-6; no reliable D call. Trimming pared 2 bases from V and 7 bases from J, leaving 6 bases between. This CDR3 comprises 13 residues. Germline CDR1 and CDR2: MNHEY and SVGAGI. The CDR3 protein is CASSYPVANVLTF. The CDR3 DNA reads as TGTGCCAGCAGTTACCCAGTAGCCAACGTCCTGACTTTC.

The CDR3 bases are TGTGCCAGCAGCGTAGACCAGGGGCCCTATGGCTACACCTTC. Translation gives CASSVDQGPYGYTF. The chain uses TRBV9 and TRBJ1-2, with a weak D call TRBD1 (6 bases). CDR1 SGDLS and CDR2 YYNGEE come from the germline V gene. Between the trimmed V and J ends, which lost 0 bases and 4 bases, there was a span of 10 bases. The CDR3 extends over 14 amino acids.

A word on this clone: A junction end diverges from the germline sequence, so it may reflect a read error. The chain employs TRBV7-8 and TRBJ1-5; 9 bases match TRBD1. Germline V lookup: CDR1 SGHVS, CDR2 FQNEAQ. The CDR3 has 17 residues. CDR3 nucleotide sequence: TGTGCCGGCAGCTTTATCACAGGGGGCATAAGCAATCAGCCCCAGCATTTT. Translated: CAGSFITGGISNQPQHF.

This clone was picked up one time. This rearrangement joins TRBV29-1 to TRBJ1-3; D uncertain. CDR1 and CDR2 from the germline V gene are SQVTM and ANQGSEA. V lost 6 bases to trimming and J lost 0 bases, with 12 bases between them. The CDR3 consists of 14 residues. The CDR3 is CSVTFRFSGNTIYF. The CDR3 DNA is TGCAGCGTGACTTTTCGGTTCTCTGGAAACACCATATATTTT.

J is TRBJ2-1 and V is TRBV19; the match to TRBD1 covers 10 bases. Germline-derived CDR1 and CDR2 are LNHDA and SQIVND (reference sequence). Trimming cost V 1 base and J 4 bases; bases outside gene matches: 4. The CDR3 spans 16 residues. CDR3 bases: TGTGCCAGTAGTATAGCAGGACAGGGGGGGTACAATGAGCAGTTCTTC. This encodes CASSIAGQGGYNEQFF.

This clone was found a few times. V gene TRBV5-1 combines with J gene TRBJ1-2; D possibly corresponds to TRBD1 (5 bases). Trimming stripped 3 bases from V and 6 bases from J, with 12 bases between. Germline V CDR1 and CDR2: SGHRS, YFSETQ. This CDR3 has 13 amino acids. Here the CDR3 reads CASSWGRADGYTF. The CDR3 DNA reads as TGCGCCAGCAGCTGGGGCAGGGCTGATGGCTACACCTTC.

The rearrangement links TRBV13 to TRBJ1-2; a weak D match, TRBD1 (5 bases). V was cut by 1 base and J by 4 bases, with 16 bases left in between. Germline V gene data show CDR1 as PRHDT and CDR2 as FYEKMQ (reference sequence). CDR3 length: 16 amino acids. The CDR3 spells CASSLESRGSPYGYTF. The DNA of the CDR3 is TGTGCCAGCAGCTTAGAATCAAGGGGCTCACCCTATGGCTACACCTTC.

The V gene is TRBV5-3, the J gene TRBJ2-7, with D tentatively TRBD1 (6 bases). TRBV5-3 is known as an ORF, though its function is uncertain. The CDR3 runs to 16 residues. V gave up 1 base and J gave up 2 bases, with 16 bases separating them. CDR3 sequence (DNA): TGTGCCAGAAGCTTGTCGGCCGGGACATACCCCTACGAGCAGTACTTC. Translating gives CARSLSAGTYPYEQYF.

The rearrangement joins TRBV6-1 to TRBJ2-7; TRBD1 agrees at 9 bases. The V and J ends lost 8 bases and 6 bases, in that order; junction bases with no gene match: 2. CDR1 MNHNS and CDR2 SASEGT come from the germline V gene. CDR3 length: 11 amino acids. CDR3 DNA: TGTGCCAGCGGACAGGGGATCGAGCAGTACTTC. Translation: CASGQGIEQYF.

The rearrangement uses TRBV4-1 and TRBJ2-5; perhaps TRBD2 as D (5 bases). The CDR3 has 15 amino acids. The V gene's germline CDR1 is MGHRA and CDR2 YSYEKL. Trimming took 0 bases from V and 5 from J, leaving 13 bases between them. The CDR3 loop reads CASSQDPAVLETQYF. CDR3 DNA: TGCGCCAGCAGCCAAGATCCAGCGGTGTTGGAGACCCAGTACTTC.

The chain joins TRBV28 to TRBJ2-7, with TRBD1 identical over 12 bases. CDR1 and CDR2 from the germline V gene are MDHEN and SYDVKM. Trimming removed 7 bases from V and 2 bases from J; junction bases left unmatched: 9. This CDR3 spans 16 amino acids. In nucleotides, the CDR3 is TGTGCCAGCATTGTCGGGGGGACAGGGGGCCCCTACGAGCAGTACTTC. Its translation is CASIVGGTGGPYEQYF.

This clone was detected only once. The CDR3 DNA follows: TGTGCCAGCAGTGAGGCGGGACAGTCCTACGAGCAGTACTTC. It codes for CASSEAGQSYEQYF. The rearrangement links TRBV2 to TRBJ2-7; a possible D gene is TRBD1 (7 bases). This CDR3 has 14 residues. The germline V and J ends were trimmed by 3 bases and 1 base, with 10 bases remaining between them. CDR1 is SNHLY and CDR2 is FYNNEI in the germline V gene.

V gene TRBV28 combines with J gene TRBJ1-1, with 7 bases aligning to TRBD1. CDR1 is MDHEN, CDR2 SYDVKM, per germline. V lost 6 bases to trimming and J lost 1 base; unmatched junction nucleotides: 2. CDR3 size: 13 residues. The CDR3 region is CASSQGGNTEAFF. In DNA, the CDR3 is TGTGCCAGCAGCCAGGGGGGGAACACTGAAGCTTTCTTT.

This clone was counted only a few times. The rearrangement joins TRBV4-2 to TRBJ1-5, with D unresolved. CDR1 is LGHNA and CDR2 is YNFKEQ in the germline V gene. Trimming pared 0 bases from V and 0 bases from J, leaving 9 bases between. This CDR3 spans 16 amino acids. The CDR3 DNA follows: TGTGCCAGCAGCCAAGATGGGCAGAATAGCAATCAGCCCCAGCATTTT. This gives the protein CASSQDGQNSNQPQHF.

This chain links TRBV4-1 with TRBJ2-3; 15 bases map to TRBD2. There are 17 residues in the CDR3. Trimming removed 4 bases from V and 6 bases from J; junction bases left unmatched: 8. Germline V CDR1 and CDR2: MGHRA, YSYEKL. CDR3 sequence: CASSLGLAGGSSDTQYF. The CDR3 DNA follows: TGCGCCAGCAGCCTGGGACTAGCGGGAGGTTCGTCGGATACGCAGTATTTT.

This clone appeared once. The V and J genes are TRBV10-3 and TRBJ2-3, with D possibly matching TRBD2 (6 bases). V lost 11 bases, J lost 0 bases, and 15 bases lay in between. CDR3 size: 14 residues. Germline values: CDR1 ENHRY, CDR2 SYGVKD. Here the CDR3 reads CAVRTSLSTDTQYF. In DNA, the CDR3 is TGTGCCGTCCGCACTAGCCTTAGCACAGATACGCAGTATTTT.

The V and J genes are TRBV6-5 and TRBJ2-3; 8 positions agree with TRBD2. CDR3 length: 16 residues. Losses at the gene ends were 4 bases for V and 5 bases for J; bases not matched to a gene: 11. CDR1 and CDR2 from the germline V gene are MNHEY and SVGAGI. CDR3 in DNA: TGTGCCAGCAGTTCCAGACTAGCGCCTCAGATAGATACGCAGTATTTT. Protein: CASSSRLAPQIDTQYF.

J is TRBJ2-5 and V is TRBV30; 14 bases map to TRBD2. The CDR3 runs to 16 residues. In germline, CDR1 is GTSNPN, CDR2 SVGIG (reference sequence). Unmatched junction bases numbered 6, after V lost 1 base and J lost 5 bases. CDR3 nucleotides: TGTGCCTGGAGTGCCGGACTAGCGGGAGGCCGGGAGACCCAGTACTTC. As protein: CAWSAGLAGGRETQYF. The full variable domain, completed using reference TRBV30 and TRBJ2-5, is SQTIHQWPATLVQPVGSPLSLECTVEGTSNPNLYWYRQAAGRGLQLLFYSVGIGQISSEVPQNLSASRPQDRQFILSSKKLLLSDSGFYLCAWSAGLAGGRETQYFGPGTRLLVL.

The chain joins TRBV11-2 to TRBJ2-2; no reliable D call. Germline CDR1 SGHAT, CDR2 FQNNGV. V lost 5 bases, J lost 5 bases, and 9 bases lay in between. CDR3 length: 13 amino acids. In DNA, the CDR3 is TGTGCCAGCAGCCTGCTCGGGACCGGGGAGCTGTTTTTT. Its protein is CASSLLGTGELFF.